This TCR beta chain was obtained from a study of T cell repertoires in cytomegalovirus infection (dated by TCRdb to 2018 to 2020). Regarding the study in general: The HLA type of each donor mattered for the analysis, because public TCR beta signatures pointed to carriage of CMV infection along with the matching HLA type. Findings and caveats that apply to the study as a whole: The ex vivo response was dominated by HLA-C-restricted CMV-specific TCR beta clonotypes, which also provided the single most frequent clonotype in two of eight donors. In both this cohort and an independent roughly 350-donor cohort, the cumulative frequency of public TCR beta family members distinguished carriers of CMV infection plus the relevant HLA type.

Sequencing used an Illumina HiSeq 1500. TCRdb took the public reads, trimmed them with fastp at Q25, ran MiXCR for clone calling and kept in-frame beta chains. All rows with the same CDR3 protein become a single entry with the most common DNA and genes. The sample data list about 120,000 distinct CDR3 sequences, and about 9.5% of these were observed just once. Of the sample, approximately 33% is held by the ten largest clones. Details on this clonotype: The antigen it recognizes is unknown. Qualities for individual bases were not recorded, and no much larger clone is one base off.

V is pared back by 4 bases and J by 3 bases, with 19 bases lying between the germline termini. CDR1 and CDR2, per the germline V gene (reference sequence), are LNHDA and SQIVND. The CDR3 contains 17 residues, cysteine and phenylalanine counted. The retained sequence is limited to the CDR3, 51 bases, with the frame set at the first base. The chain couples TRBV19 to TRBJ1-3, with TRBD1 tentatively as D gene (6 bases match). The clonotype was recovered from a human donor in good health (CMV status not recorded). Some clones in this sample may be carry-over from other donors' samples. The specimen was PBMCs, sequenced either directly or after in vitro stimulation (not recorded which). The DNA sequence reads TGTGCCAGTAGTACAACTTCGGGGGGCGCAAATGGAAACACCATATATTTT. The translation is CASSTTSGGANGNTIYF. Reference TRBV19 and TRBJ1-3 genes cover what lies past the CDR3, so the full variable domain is DGGITQSPKYLFRKEGQNVTLSCEQNLNHDAMYWYRQDPGQGLRLIYYSQIVNDFQKGDIAEGYSVSREKKESFPLTVTSAQKNPTAFYLCASSTTSGGANGNTIYFGEGSWLTVV.